The rows below give T cell receptor beta chains drawn from one sample of a study of T-cell memory formation after mild COVID-19. TCRdb independently ran MiXCR on the 5' RACE reads; one entry per CDR3 protein. Of around 160,000 distinct CDR3 sequences listed, 11% are singletons. Material for sequencing was PBMCs or a T cell subset sorted from them (not recorded which). These receptors were obtained from a man younger than 35 who had mild COVID-19 (a few samples of this study predate the infection). Cell type and time point are not known. CDR3s include the opening cysteine and the closing phenylalanine or tryptophan. D genes are given only for firm matches. The size entry is marked missing in some rows and otherwise reads once, few, many or a size class.

clone_size | j_call | d_call | v_call | cdr3_nt | cdr3_aa
few | TRBJ1-1 | . | TRBV6-5 | TGTGCCAGCAGTTACGCAGTCATGAACACTGAAGCTTTCTTT | CASSYAVMNTEAFF
. | TRBJ2-2 | . | TRBV11-2 | TGTGCCAGCAGCCCGCGGGTTCCTAACACCGGGGAGCTGTTTTTT | CASSPRVPNTGELFF
. | TRBJ1-6 | . | TRBV7-2 | TGTGCCAGCAGCCCTGATAATTCACCCCTCCACTTT | CASSPDNSPLHF
. | TRBJ1-1 | . | TRBV5-1 | TGCGCCAGCAGAACATGGACAGCGTCCCTGGTTGAGGGGAGCACTGAAGCTTTCTTT | CASRTWTASLVEGSTEAFF
. | TRBJ2-1 | . | TRBV14 | TGTGCTACCTCTGGGAGCTCCTACAATGAGCAGTTCTTC | CATSGSSYNEQFF
. | TRBJ2-5 | TRBD2 | TRBV7-2 | TGTGCCAGCAGCCCCCCCCGACTAGCGGGGCAAGAGACCCAGTACTTC | CASSPPRLAGQETQYF
. | TRBJ2-3 | . | TRBV20-1 | TGCAGTGCTAGAACTTCGTGGGGAGCAGATACGCAGTATTTT | CSARTSWGADTQYF
. | TRBJ2-3 | . | TRBV7-2 | TGTGCCAGCAGCTTAGCTTGGGACCAATTCACAGATACGCAGTATTTT | CASSLAWDQFTDTQYF
once | TRBJ1-4 | . | TRBV5-1 | TGCGCCAGCAGCCGGGATTTTAATGAAAAACTGTTTTTT | CASSRDFNEKLFF
few | TRBJ1-6 | . | TRBV10-2 | TGCGCCAGCAGTGTAGGTCAGGAGTATAATTCACCCCTCCACTTT | CASSVGQEYNSPLHF
few | TRBJ1-1 | . | TRBV20-1 | TGCAGTGCTAGTGGGCCCACTGAAGCTTTCTTT | CSASGPTEAFF
. | TRBJ1-1 | . | TRBV2 | TGTGCCAGCAGTATCATTGCGGGGGAAGCTTTCTTT | CASSIIAGEAFF
. | TRBJ2-4 | . | TRBV19 | TGTGCCAGTAGTATTTACGGGCGGACACTAGCCAAAAACATTCAGTACTTC | CASSIYGRTLAKNIQYF
few | TRBJ1-1 | TRBD1 | TRBV5-4 | TGTGCCAGCAGCAGGAACAGGGGGCACACTGAAGCTTTCTTT | CASSRNRGHTEAFF
. | TRBJ1-5 | . | TRBV19 | TGTGCCAGTAGTATACAACAGGGTCAGCCCCAGCATTTT | CASSIQQGQPQHF
few | TRBJ2-3 | TRBD1 | TRBV6-1 | TGTGCCAGCAGTGTGGACAGGGGAGATACGCAGTATTTT | CASSVDRGDTQYF